The clone carrying this TCR beta chain was seen many times. The data belong to a study of early T cells in non-severe SARS-CoV-2 infection. CDR1 is SEHNR and CDR2 is FQNEAQ in the germline V gene (reference sequence). The CDR3 covers 14 residues. Losses at the gene ends were 4 bases for V and 9 bases for J; bases not matched to a gene: 3. Unique molecular identifiers were added to individual cDNA molecules. TCRdb re-analysed the 5' RACE reads in MiXCR, keeping a single row per CDR3 protein. The repertoire holds some 87,000 distinct CDR3 sequences, with around 13% as singletons. The specimen sequenced was whole blood. The sequence was obtained from an adult who was a healthcare worker with PCR-confirmed SARS-CoV-2 infection or an uninfected control (not recorded which). This chain links TRBV7-9 with TRBJ2-1; TRBD2 matches 13 bases. CDR3 sequence: CASSSLAGGPEQFF. The CDR3 coding sequence is TGTGCCAGCAGCTCACTAGCGGGGGGGCCTGAGCAGTTCTTC.